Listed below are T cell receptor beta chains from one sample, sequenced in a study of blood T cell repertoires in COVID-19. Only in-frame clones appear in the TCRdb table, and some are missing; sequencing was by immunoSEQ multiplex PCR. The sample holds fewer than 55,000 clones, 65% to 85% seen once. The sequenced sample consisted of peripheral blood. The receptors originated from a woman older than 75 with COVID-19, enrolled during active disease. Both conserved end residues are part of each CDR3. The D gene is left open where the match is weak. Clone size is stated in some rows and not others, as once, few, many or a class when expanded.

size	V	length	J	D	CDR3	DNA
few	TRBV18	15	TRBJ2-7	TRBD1	CASSPLGQGEGEQYF	TGTGCCAGCTCACCTCTGGGACAGGGGGAAGGCGAGCAGTACTTC
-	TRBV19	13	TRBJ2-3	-	CASSMLRTDTQYF	TGTGCCAGTAGTATGTTGAGGACAGATACGCAGTATTTT
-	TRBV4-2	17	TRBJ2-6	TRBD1	CASSQSTGGAGANVLTF	TGTGCCAGCAGCCAATCTACAGGGGGCGCTGGGGCCAACGTCCTGACTTTC
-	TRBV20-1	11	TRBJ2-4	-	CSGGRGNIQYF	TGCAGTGGGGGAAGGGGAAACATTCAGTACTTC
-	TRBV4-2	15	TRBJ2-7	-	CASSQDREPTYEQYF	TGTGCCAGCAGCCAAGATCGGGAGCCAACCTACGAGCAGTACTTC
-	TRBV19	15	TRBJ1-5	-	CASSLARVIHQPQHF	TGTGCCAGTAGCCTTGCGAGGGTGATCCATCAGCCCCAGCATTTT
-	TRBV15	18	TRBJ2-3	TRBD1	CATSRAGQGARDTDTQYF	TGTGCCACCAGCAGAGCTGGGCAGGGGGCTAGGGACACAGATACGCAGTATTTT
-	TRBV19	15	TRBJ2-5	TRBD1	CASSSTGGGRETQYF	TGTGCCAGTAGTAGCACAGGGGGCGGTCGAGAGACCCAGTACTTC
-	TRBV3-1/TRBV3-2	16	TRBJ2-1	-	CASSQGTTNSYNEQFF	TGTGCCAGCAGCCAAGGGACTACTAACTCCTACAATGAGCAGTTCTTC
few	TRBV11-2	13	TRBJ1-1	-	CASSRRGNTEAFF	TGTGCCAGCAGCCGCAGGGGGAACACTGAAGCTTTCTTT
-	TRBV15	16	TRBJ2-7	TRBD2	CATSRDRLAGNYEQYF	TGTGCCACCAGCAGAGATCGACTAGCGGGAAACTACGAGCAGTACTTC
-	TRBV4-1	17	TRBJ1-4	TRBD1	CASSQDPPGQFNEKLFF	TGCGCCAGCAGCCAAGACCCGCCGGGACAGTTTAATGAAAAACTGTTTTTT
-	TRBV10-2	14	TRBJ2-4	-	CASSEGLAKNIQYF	TGCGCCAGCAGTGAAGGACTAGCCAAAAACATTCAGTACTTC
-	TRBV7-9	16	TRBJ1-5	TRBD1	CASSSQGQISNQPQHF	TGTGCCAGCAGCTCCCAGGGACAGATTAGCAATCAGCCCCAGCATTTT
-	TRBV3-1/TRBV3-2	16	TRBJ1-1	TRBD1	CASSQGTGGKNTEAFF	TGTGCCAGCAGCCAAGGGACAGGGGGCAAGAACACTGAAGCTTTCTTT
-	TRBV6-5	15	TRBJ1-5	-	CASSRGQNSNQPQHF	TGTGCCAGCAGCCGAGGACAGAATAGCAATCAGCCCCAGCATTTT
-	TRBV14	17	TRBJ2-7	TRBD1	CASSQRTGGQTFYEQYF	TGTGCCAGCAGCCAACGGACAGGGGGCCAAACCTTCTACGAGCAGTACTTC
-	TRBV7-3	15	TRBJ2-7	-	CASSLGSQGLDEQYF	TGTGCCAGCAGCTTAGGTTCCCAGGGGCTAGACGAGCAGTACTTC
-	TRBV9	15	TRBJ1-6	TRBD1	CASSDRDRGNSPLHF	TGTGCCAGCAGCGACCGGGACAGGGGAAATTCACCCCTCCACTTT
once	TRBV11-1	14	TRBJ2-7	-	CASSLWGATYEQYF	TGTGCCAGCAGCTTATGGGGAGCTACCTACGAGCAGTACTTC
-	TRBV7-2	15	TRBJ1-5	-	CASSLDEGVYQPQHF	TGTGCCAGCAGCTTAGATGAGGGGGTTTATCAGCCCCAGCATTTT
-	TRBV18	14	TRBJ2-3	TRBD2	CASSPMRESDTQYF	TGTGCCAGCTCACCTATGCGGGAGAGCGATACGCAGTATTTT
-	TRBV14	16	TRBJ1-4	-	CASSQEGRVRHEKLFF	TGTGCCAGCAGCCAAGAGGGGAGAGTCCGACATGAAAAACTGTTTTTT
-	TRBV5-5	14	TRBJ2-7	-	CASSLDVGSYEQYF	TGTGCCAGCAGCTTGGATGTCGGTTCCTACGAGCAGTACTTC
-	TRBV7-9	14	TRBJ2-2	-	CASSRGSNTGELFF	TGTGCCAGCAGCCGGGGTTCGAACACCGGGGAGCTGTTTTTT
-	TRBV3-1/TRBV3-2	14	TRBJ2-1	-	CASSQDSRTGGQFF	TGTGCCAGCAGCCAAGATAGTCGGACCGGGGGGCAGTTCTTC